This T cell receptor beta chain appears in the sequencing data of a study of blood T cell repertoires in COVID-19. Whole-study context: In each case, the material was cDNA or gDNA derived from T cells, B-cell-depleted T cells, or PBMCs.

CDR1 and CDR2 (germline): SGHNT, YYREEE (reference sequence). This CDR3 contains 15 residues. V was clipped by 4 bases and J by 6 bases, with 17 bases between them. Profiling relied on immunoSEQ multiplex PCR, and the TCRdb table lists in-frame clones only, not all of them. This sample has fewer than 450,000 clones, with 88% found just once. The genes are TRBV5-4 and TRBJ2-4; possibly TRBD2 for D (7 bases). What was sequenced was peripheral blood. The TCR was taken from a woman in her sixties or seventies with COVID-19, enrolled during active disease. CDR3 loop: CASSGGGGHGNIQYF. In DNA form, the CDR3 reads TGTGCCAGCAGCGGAGGGGGGGGCCACGGAAACATTCAGTACTTC.